This T cell receptor (beta chain) derives from a study of CD8+ T cells in alopecia areata (dated by TCRdb to between 2018 and 2020). For the study in its entirety: Treated patients were enrolled in an open-label pilot trial of oral tofacitinib at 5 to 10 mg twice daily for moderate-to-severe alopecia areata. To study T cell clonal expansion in alopecia areata, the researchers applied high-throughput TCRbeta sequencing to both the C3H/HeJ mouse model and human patients. Patients on tofacitinib were biopsied at baseline and after 4 and 24 weeks of treatment, and several of the patients also had a later scalp biopsy. Amplification of TCRbeta CDR3 regions was done by immunoSEQ multiplex PCR using 35 Vbeta forward primers and 13 Jbeta reverse primers. Scalp tissue and sorted CD4+ and CD8+ peripheral blood T cells from patchy and totalis/universalis alopecia areata patients and from healthy controls were covered by human TCRbeta sequencing. Tofacitinib was given for 6 to 18 months, followed by 6 months of follow-up off drug to assess delayed response and recurrence. Scalp clonality was compared across normal scalp (n=4), patchy alopecia areata scalp (n=8), and alopecia totalis/universalis scalp (n=8). For the treated patients, the SALT score, which quantifies what percentage of scalp surface area is affected, served as the measure of disease severity. The RNA source kit depended on sample type: the PAXgene miRNA kit for fixed scalp, the miRNeasy kit for PBMCs, and the RNeasy kit for mouse skin.

Here is what the overall study found, with its caveats: Because the treated cohort was small and had just a single nonresponder, larger studies are needed to establish links between baseline CD8+ expansion and response. Many expanded lesional clones persisted in scalp and blood during tofacitinib treatment, which may partly explain relapse after stopping treatment. Scalp TCR repertoire analysis is complicated because resident alphabeta T cells in normal human skin are also sequenced, whereas mouse skin is dominated by gammadelta T cells. Shared TCR sequences between patients were less evident than in mice, which may be partly attributable to HLA diversity in the patient population. Tofacitinib significantly decreased scalp clonality and the number of expanded CD8+ clones among the top 100 scalp clones. Compared with normal scalp, lesional scalp had higher clonality and more expanded CD8+ clones, particularly in alopecia totalis/universalis, a pattern that suggests antigenic drive.

As for this clone: Its target antigen remains unknown. It has no much larger one-base neighbor in the sample; base qualities were not kept.

Receptor amplification or capture employed the immunoSEQ multiplex PCR assay. RNA was extracted from all samples and reverse transcribed into cDNA as template for TCR sequencing. SuperScript III was used to make first-strand cDNA, primed with a 2:1 mix of oligo-dT and random hexamers. A synthetic immune receptor repertoire was used to gauge amplification bias, and whatever bias remained was removed computationally. From the authors' description of their analysis: Raw reads were preprocessed to remove errors, and CDR3 was defined by IMGT conventions from the conserved cysteine to phenylalanine. Clonality was computed by normalizing Shannon entropy by log2 of the number of productive unique TCRs and subtracting the result from 1. Scalp TCRbeta sequences were cross-referenced with sorted blood CD4 and CD8 repertoires so that the CD4 or CD8 identity of scalp clones could be inferred. Here the immuneACCESS table is served through TCRdb, limited to in-frame sequences with V and J called. Missing clones are a known gap in these copies; in checked studies unresolved V genes cover under half, and the rest lacks a known reason. V and J calls and clone size are copied from that table; D and trimming were computed from the DNA. The sample includes about 42,000 clones, with less than 70% observed a single time. About 21% of the sample belongs to the ten largest clones.

What the time point label conveys for this sample: four to five weeks on oral tofacitinib. Reading the label with the study, this specimen's treatment or condition is: oral pan-JAK inhibitor, 5-10 mg twice daily. Lesional scalp punch biopsies and peripheral blood were collected from alopecia areata patients. PBMCs were isolated by density centrifugation and stained for CD3, CD4 and CD8, and CD4+ and CD8+ T cells were sorted on a FACSAria. Measured from the cysteine to the phenylalanine, the CDR3 is 15 residues long. Only the CDR3 portion is preserved as DNA: 45 bases, with reading frame beginning at the first base. Reading the germline V gene gives CDR1 SQVTM and CDR2 ANQGSEA. V trim: 0 bases; J trim: 5 bases; unmatched bases: 7.

The sequence derives from a human donor with alopecia areata. The sequence links TRBV29-1 to TRBJ2-1, with 7 bases in between that match TRBD2. The source material was CD8+ T cells sorted from blood, sampled at week 4, from a patient treated with tofacitinib. The sequenced DNA is TGCAGCGTTGAAGATGGTAGCGGGCCCCACAATGAGCAGTTCTTC. Protein translation: CSVEDGSGPHNEQFF.